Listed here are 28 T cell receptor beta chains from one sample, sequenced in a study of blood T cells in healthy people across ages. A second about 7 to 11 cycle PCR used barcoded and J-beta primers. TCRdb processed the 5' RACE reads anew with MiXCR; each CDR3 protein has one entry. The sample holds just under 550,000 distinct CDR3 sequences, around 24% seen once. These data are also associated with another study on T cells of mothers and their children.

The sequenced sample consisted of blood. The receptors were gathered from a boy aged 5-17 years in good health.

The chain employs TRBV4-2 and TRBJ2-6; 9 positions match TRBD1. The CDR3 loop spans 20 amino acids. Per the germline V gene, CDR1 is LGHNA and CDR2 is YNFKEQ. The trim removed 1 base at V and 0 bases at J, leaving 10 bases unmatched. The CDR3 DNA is TGTGCCAGCAGCCAAGGTTCTGGACAGGGGAAGAGCTCTGGGGCCAACGTCCTGACTTTC. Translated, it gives CASSQGSGQGKSSGANVLTF.

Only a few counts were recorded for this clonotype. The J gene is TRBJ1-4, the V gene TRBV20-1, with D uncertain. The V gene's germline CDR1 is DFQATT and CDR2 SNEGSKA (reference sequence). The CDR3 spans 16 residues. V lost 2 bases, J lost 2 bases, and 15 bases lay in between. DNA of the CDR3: TGCAGTGCTAGAAAACTTACGAGAGGCACTAATGAAAAACTGTTTTTT. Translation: CSARKLTRGTNEKLFF.

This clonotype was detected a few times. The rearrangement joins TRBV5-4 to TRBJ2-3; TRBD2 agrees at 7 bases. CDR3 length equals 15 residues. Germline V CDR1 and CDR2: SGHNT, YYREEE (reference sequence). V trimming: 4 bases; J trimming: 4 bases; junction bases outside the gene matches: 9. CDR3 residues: CASSRLTSAADTQYF. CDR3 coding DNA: TGTGCCAGCAGCCGACTCACTAGCGCGGCAGATACGCAGTATTTT.

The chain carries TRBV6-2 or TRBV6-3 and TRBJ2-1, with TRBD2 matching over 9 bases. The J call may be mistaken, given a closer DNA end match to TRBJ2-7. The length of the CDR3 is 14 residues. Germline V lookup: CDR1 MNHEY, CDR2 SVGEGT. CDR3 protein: CASSSIAGVLEQYF. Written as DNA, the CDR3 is TGTGCCAGCAGCTCAATAGCGGGAGTTCTCGAGCAGTACTTC.

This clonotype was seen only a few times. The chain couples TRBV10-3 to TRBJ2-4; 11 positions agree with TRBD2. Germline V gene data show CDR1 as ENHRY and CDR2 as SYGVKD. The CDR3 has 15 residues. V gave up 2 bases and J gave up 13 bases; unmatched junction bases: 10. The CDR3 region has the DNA TGTGCCATCAGTGAGCCCCCCTGGGTAGCGGGGGGGCAGTACTTC. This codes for CAISEPPWVAGGQYF.

This CDR3 reads CASSLSSGEDGYTF. The CDR3 nucleotides read TGTGCCAGCAGCTTATCGTCAGGGGAAGATGGCTACACCTTC. V is TRBV7-9 and J is TRBJ1-2; the D gene is possibly TRBD1 (6 bases). Germline V gene lookup returns CDR1 SEHNR and CDR2 FQNEAQ (reference sequence). V gave up 2 bases and J gave up 6 bases, with 13 bases separating them. This CDR3 spans 14 amino acids.

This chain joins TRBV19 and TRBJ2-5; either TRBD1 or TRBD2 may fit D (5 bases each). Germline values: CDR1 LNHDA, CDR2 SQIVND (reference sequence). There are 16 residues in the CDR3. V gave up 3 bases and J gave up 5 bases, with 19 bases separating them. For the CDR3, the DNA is TGTGCCAGTAGTATGATTGAGGGGACCTCCGGGGAGACCCAGTACTTC. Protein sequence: CASSMIEGTSGETQYF.

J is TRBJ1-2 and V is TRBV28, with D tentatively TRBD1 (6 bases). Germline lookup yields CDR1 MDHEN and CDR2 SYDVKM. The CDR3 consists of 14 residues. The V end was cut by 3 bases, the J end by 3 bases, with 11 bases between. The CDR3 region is CASSLTGLYYGYTF. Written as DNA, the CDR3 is TGTGCCAGCAGTTTGACAGGCCTCTACTATGGCTACACCTTC.

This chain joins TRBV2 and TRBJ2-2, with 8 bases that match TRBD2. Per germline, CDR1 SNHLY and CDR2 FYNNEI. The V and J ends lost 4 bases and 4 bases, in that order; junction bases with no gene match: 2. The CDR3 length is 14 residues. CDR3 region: CASSGAGATGELFF. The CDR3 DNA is TGTGCCAGCAGTGGAGCGGGAGCCACCGGGGAGCTGTTTTTT.

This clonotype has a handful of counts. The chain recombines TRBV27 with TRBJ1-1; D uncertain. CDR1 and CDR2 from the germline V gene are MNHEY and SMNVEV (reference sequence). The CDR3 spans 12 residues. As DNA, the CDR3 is TGTCTTGGGGTCTGTGTGAACACTGAAGCTTTCTTT. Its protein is CLGVCVNTEAFF.

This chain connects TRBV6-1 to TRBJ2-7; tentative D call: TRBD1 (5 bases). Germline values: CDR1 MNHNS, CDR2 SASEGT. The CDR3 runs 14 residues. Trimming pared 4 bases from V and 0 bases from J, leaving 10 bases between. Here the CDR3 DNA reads TGTGCCAGCAGTGGGACACAGAACTCCTACGAGCAGTACTTC. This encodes CASSGTQNSYEQYF.

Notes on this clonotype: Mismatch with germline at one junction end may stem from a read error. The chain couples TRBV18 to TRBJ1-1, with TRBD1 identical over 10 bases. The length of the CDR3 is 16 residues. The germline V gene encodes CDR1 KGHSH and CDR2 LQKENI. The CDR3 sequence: CASSVGQGDSGTEAFF. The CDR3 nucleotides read TGTGCCAGCTCAGTAGGACAGGGGGACTCGGGCACTGAGGCTTTCTTT. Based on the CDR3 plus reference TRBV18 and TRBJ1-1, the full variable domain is NAGVMQNPRHLVRRRGQEARLRCSPMKGHSHVYWYRQLPEEGLKFMVYLQKENIIDESGMPKERFSAEFPKEGPSILRIQQVVRGDSAAYFCASSVGQGDSGTEAFFGQGTRLTVV.

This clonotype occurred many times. The CDR3 bases are TGCAGCGTTGAGAAATTGGGAGGGGTAGGCTACACCTTC. Amino acids: CSVEKLGGVGYTF. The rearrangement links TRBV29-1 to TRBJ1-2; weak D call: TRBD1 (5 bases). Germline lookup yields CDR1 SQVTM and CDR2 ANQGSEA. Trimming stripped 3 bases from V and 8 bases from J, with 16 bases between. The CDR3 spans 13 residues.

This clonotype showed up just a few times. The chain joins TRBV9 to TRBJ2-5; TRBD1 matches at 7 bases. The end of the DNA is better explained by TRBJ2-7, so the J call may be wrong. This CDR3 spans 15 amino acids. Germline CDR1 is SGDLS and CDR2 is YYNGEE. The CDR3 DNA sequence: TGTGCCAGCAGCTTAGGACAGGTGAGCTCCTACGAGCAGTACTTC. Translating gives CASSLGQVSSYEQYF.

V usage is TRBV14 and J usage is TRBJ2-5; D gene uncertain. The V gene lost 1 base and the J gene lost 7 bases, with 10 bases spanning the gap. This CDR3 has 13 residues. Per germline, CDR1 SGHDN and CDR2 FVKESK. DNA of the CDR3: TGTGCCAGCAGCCAAGTTCCCACAACGACCCAGTACTTC. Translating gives CASSQVPTTTQYF.

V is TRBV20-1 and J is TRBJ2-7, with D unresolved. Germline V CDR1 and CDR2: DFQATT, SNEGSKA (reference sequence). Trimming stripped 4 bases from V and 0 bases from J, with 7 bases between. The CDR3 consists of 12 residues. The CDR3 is CSAIGPSYEQYF. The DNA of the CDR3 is TGCAGTGCTATTGGACCCTCCTACGAGCAGTACTTC.

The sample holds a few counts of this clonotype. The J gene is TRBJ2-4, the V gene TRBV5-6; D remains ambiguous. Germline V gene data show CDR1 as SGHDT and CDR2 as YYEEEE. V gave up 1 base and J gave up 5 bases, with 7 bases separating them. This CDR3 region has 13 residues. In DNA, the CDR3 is TGTGCCAGCAGCTTGCGGCTCCAAAACATTCAGTACTTC. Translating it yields CASSLRLQNIQYF. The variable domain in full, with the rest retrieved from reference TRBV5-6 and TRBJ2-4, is DAGVTQSPTHLIKTRGQQVTLRCSPKSGHDTVSWYQQALGQGPQFIFQYYEEEERQRGNFPDRFSGHQFPNYSSELNVNALLLGDSALYLCASSLRLQNIQYFGAGTRLSVL.

CDR3 sequence (DNA): TGTGCCAGCAGTTTGGTACACACCTACGAGCAGTACTTC. Translation gives CASSLVHTYEQYF. This chain links TRBV28 with TRBJ2-5; D not certain. The DNA end is a closer match to TRBJ2-7, so the J assignment may be wrong. The germline gives CDR1 MDHEN, CDR2 SYDVKM. The CDR3 has 13 amino acids.

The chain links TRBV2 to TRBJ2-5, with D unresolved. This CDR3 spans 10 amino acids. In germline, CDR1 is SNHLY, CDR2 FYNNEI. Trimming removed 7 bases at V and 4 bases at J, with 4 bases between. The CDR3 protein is CASMVETQYF. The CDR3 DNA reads TGTGCCAGCATGGTAGAGACCCAGTACTTC.

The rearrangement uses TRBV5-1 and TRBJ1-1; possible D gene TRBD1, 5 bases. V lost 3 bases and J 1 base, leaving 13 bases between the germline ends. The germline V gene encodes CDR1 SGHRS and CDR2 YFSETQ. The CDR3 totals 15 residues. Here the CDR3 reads CASSSRQTKNTEAFF. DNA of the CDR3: TGCGCCAGCAGCTCACGACAGACCAAGAACACTGAAGCTTTCTTT.

CDR3 protein: CASSRASGGSYEQYF. CDR3 DNA: TGTGCCAGCAGCCGAGCTAGCGGGGGCTCCTACGAGCAGTACTTC. V usage is TRBV28 and J usage is TRBJ2-7, with 10 bases matching TRBD2. The CDR3 sequence is 15 residues long. The V segment lost 6 bases and the J segment 0 bases; nucleotides outside the gene matches: 5. Germline V lookup: CDR1 MDHEN, CDR2 SYDVKM.

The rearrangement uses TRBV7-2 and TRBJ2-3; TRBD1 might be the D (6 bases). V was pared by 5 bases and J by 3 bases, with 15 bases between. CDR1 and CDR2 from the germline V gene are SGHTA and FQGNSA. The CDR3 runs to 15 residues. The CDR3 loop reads CASSPGTPNTDTQYF. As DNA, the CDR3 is TGTGCCAGCAGCCCCGGGACACCGAATACAGATACGCAGTATTTT.

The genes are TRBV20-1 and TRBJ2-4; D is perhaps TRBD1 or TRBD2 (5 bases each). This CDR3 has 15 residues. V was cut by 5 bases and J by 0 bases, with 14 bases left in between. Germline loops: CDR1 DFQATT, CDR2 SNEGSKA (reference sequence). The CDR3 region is CSAGAGGLAKNIQYF. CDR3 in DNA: TGCAGTGCTGGGGCGGGCGGGCTAGCCAAAAACATTCAGTACTTC.

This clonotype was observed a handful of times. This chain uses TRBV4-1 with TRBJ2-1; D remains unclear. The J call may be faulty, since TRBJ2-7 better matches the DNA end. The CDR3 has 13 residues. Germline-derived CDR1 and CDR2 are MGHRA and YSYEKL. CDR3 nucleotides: TGCGCCAGCAGCCAAGATCGGCCCTACGAGCAGTACTTC. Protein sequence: CASSQDRPYEQYF.

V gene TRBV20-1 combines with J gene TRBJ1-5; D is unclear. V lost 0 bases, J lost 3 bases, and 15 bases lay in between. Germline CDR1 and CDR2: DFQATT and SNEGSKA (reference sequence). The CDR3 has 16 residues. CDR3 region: CSARDLWQRYNQPQHF. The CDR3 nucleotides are TGCAGTGCTAGAGATCTGTGGCAGCGCTACAATCAGCCCCAGCATTTT.

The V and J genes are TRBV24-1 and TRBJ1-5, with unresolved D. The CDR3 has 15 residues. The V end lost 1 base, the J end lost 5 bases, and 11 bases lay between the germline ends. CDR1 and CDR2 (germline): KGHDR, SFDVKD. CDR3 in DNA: TGTGCCACCAGTGATTTCTCGTCACCTTATCAGCCCCAGCATTTT. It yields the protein CATSDFSSPYQPQHF.

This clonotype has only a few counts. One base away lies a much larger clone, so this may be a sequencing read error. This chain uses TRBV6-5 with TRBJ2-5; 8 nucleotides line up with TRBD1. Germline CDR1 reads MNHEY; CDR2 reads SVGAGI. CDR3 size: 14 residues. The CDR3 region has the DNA TGTGCCAGCAGTTTGGGACAGGACCAAGGGACCCAGTACTTC. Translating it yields CASSLGQDQGTQYF.

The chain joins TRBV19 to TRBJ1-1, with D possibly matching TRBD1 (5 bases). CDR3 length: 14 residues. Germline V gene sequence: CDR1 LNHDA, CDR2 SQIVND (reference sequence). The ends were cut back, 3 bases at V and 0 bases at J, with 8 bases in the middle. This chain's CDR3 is CASSMGRLNTEAFF. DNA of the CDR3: TGTGCCAGTAGTATGGGACGGTTGAACACTGAAGCTTTCTTT.